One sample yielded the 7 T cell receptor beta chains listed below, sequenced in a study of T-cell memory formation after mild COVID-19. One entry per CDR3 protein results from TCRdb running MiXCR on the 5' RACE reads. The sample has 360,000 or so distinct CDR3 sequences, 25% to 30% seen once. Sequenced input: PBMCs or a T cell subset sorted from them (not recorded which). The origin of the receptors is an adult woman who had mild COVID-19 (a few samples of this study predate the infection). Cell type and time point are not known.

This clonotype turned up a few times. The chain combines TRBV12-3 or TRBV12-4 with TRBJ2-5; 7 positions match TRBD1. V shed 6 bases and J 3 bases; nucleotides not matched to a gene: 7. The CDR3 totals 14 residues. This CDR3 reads CASRTTGLEETQYF. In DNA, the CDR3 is TGTGCCAGCAGGACGACAGGGTTAGAAGAGACCCAGTACTTC.

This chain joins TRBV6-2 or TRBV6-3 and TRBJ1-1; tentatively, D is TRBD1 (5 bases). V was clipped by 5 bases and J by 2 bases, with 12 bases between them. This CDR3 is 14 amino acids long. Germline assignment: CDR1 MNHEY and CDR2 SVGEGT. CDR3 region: CASSRVTANTEAFF. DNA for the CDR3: TGTGCCAGCAGTCGTGTGACAGCTAACACTGAAGCTTTCTTT.

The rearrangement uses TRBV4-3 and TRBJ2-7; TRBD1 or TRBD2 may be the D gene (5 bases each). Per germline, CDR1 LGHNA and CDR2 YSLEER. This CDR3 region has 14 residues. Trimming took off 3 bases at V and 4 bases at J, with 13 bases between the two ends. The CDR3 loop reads CASSQRDGDYEQYF. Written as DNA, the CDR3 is TGCGCCAGCAGCCAGAGGGACGGGGATTACGAGCAGTACTTC.

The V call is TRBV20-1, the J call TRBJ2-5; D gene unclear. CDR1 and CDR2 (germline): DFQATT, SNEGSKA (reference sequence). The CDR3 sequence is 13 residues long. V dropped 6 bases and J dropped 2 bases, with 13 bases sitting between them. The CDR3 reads CSALSPSQETQYF. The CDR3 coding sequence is TGCAGTGCCCTTAGTCCTTCACAAGAGACCCAGTACTTC.

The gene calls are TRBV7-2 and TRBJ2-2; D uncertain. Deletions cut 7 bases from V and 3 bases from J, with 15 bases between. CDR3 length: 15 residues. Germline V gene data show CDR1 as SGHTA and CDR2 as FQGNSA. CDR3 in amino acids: CASTPAMTYTGELFF. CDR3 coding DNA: TGTGCCAGCACCCCCGCCATGACGTACACCGGGGAGCTGTTTTTT.

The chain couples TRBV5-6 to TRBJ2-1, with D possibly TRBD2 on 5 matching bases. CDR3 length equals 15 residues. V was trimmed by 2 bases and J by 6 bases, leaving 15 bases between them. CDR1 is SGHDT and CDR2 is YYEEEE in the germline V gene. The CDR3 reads CASSFGVGTFNEQFF. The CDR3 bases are TGTGCCAGCAGCTTCGGGGTAGGTACATTCAATGAGCAGTTCTTC.

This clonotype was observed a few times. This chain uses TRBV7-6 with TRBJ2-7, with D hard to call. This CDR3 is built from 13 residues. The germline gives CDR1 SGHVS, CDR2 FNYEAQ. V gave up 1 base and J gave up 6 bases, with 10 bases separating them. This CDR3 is CASSLDVTGEQYF. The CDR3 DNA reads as TGTGCCAGCAGCTTAGACGTGACGGGCGAGCAGTACTTC.